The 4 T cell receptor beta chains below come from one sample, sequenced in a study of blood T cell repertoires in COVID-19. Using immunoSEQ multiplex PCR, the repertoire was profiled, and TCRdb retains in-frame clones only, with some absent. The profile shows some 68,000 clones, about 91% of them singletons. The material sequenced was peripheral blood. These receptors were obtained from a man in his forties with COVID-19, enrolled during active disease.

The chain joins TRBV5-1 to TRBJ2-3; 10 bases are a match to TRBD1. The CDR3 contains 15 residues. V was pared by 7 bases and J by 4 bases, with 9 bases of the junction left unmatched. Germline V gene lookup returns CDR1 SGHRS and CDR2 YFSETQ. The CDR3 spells CASASGQGEADTQYF. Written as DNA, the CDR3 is TGCGCCAGCGCCTCCGGACAGGGGGAGGCAGATACGCAGTATTTT. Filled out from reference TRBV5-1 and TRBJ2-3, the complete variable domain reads KAGVTQTPRYLIKTRGQQVTLSCSPISGHRSVSWYQQTPGQGLQFLFEYFSETQRNKGNFPGRFSGRQFSNSRSEMNVSTLELGDSALYLCASASGQGEADTQYFGPGTRLTVL.

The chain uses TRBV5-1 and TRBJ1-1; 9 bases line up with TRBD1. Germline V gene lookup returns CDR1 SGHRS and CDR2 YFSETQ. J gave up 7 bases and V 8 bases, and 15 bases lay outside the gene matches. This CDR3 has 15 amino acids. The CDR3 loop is CASGTGSSTKIEAFF. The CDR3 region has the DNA TGCGCCAGTGGGACAGGGTCTTCAACCAAAATTGAAGCTTTCTTT.

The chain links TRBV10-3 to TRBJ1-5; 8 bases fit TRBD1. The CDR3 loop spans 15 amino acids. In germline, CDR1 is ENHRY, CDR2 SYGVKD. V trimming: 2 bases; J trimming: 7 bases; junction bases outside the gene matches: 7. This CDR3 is CAISELGQGGQPQHF. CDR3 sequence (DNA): TGTGCCATCAGTGAGCTTGGACAGGGCGGACAGCCCCAGCATTTT.

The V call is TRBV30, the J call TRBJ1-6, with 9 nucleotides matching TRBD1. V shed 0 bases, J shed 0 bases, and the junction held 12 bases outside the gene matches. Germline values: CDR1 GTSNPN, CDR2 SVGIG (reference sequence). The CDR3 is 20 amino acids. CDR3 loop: CAWSVSKTGGRSSYNSPLHF. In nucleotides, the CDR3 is TGTGCCTGGAGTGTTTCCAAGACAGGGGGGCGAAGCTCCTATAATTCACCCCTCCACTTT.